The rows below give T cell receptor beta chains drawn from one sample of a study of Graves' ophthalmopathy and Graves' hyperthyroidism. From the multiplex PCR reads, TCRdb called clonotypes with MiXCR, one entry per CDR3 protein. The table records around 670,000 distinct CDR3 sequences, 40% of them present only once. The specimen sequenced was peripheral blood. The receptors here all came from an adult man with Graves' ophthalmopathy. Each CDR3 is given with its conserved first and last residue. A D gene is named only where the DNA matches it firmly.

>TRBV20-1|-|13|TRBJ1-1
CSATGDWNTEAFF
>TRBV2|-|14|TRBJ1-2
CASSEQGKNYGYTF
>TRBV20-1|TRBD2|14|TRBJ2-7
CSATLASGSYEQYF
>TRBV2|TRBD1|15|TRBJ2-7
CASRRSGQGVYEQYF
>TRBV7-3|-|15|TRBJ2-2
CASSLLSGSTGELFF
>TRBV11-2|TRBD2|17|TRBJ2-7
CASSPTPLAANSYEQYF
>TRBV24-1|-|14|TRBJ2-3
CATSDPPSTDTQYF
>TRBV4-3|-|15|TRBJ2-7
CASSQDYRGGLEQYF
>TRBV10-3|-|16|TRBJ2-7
CAISESTPGLSYEQYF
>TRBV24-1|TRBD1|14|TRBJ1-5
CATSSTDREQPQHF
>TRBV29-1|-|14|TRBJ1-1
CSGRGTRRDTEAFF
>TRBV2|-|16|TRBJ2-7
CASSRITGAGIDEQYF
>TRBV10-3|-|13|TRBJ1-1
CAHQRGGDTEAFF
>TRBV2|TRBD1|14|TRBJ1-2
CASTGTGGNYGYTF
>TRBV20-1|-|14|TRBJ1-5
CSALDARSNQPQHF
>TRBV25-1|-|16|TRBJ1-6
CASSLPGDLPISPLHF
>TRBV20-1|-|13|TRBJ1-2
CSARFDVNYGYTF
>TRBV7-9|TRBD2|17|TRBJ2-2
CASTPRVVAGVTGELFF
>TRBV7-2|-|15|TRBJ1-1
CASSRGYPANTEAFF
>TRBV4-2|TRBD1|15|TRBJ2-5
CASSSRQGSVRTQYF
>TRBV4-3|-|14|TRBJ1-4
CASSPRGNNEKLFF
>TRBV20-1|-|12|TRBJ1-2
CSAREGLHGYTF
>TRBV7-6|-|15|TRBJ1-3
CASSPDGISGNTIYF
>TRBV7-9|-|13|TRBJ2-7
CASSYPLGTEQYF
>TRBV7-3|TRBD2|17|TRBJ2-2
CASSLNGGRANTGELFF
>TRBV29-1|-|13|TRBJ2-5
CSVEKNLPETQYF
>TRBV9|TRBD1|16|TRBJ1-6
CASSFRGPHYNSPLHF
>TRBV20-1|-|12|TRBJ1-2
CSARGGSVGYTF
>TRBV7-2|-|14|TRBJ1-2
CASSSRPALYGYTF
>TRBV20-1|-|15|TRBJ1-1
CSARDRGRQGTEAFF
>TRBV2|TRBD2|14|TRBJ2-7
CASSLERDYYEQYF
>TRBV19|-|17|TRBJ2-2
CASSMIGGGSNTGELFF
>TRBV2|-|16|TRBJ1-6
CASSLWVGGAYSPLHF
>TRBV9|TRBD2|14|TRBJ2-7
CASSQGLAGKEQYF
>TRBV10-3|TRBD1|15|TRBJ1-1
CASSPGQGVETEAFF
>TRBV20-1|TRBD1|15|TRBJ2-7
CSARGSGQGRFEQYF
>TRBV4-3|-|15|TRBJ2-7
CASSQEGSPSYEQYF
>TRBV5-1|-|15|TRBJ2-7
CASSLVSGELGEQYF
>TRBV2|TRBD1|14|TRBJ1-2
CASIDRGLSYGYTF
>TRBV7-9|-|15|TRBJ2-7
CASSLGSGETYEQYF
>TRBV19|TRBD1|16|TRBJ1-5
CASSAGTGSWDQPQHF
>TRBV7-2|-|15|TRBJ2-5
CASSSETDNQETQYF